This entry features one T cell receptor (beta chain) sequence. Its antigen is as yet unknown. Together with thyroid ultrasound, orbital computed tomography, serum thyroxine and TRAb, clinical symptoms were used for diagnoses. The sample, blood from the first hyperthyroidism diagnosis, precedes any ophthalmopathy symptoms. TCR beta CDR3 regions were amplified from RNA. First-round RT-PCR with HTBI primers amplified the TCR CDR3 region. Each CDR3 protein is one row after TCRdb ran MiXCR on the multiplex PCR reads. In the table there are some 600,000 distinct CDR3 sequences, roughly 14% of which are singletons. V was pared by 7 bases and J by 8 bases, with 15 bases between. The germline gives CDR1 SGDLS, CDR2 YYNGEE. The CDR3 has 12 residues. The sample is drawn from a study of T cells in Graves' hyperthyroidism and ophthalmopathy. Whole-study results and caveats: Prediction of ophthalmopathy progression came a median roughly 6.6 months pre-onset. Appearing also in blood were most of the thyroid clonotypes expanded above 0.001.

V and J are TRBV9 and TRBJ1-2, with D tentatively TRBD1 (6 bases). The sample was blood. The sequence derives from a woman aged 25 to 45 with Graves' hyperthyroidism that later progressed to Graves' ophthalmopathy. DNA for the CDR3: TGTGCCAGCTCAGGACAGTCGAGCGGCTACACCTTC. It codes for CASSGQSSGYTF.